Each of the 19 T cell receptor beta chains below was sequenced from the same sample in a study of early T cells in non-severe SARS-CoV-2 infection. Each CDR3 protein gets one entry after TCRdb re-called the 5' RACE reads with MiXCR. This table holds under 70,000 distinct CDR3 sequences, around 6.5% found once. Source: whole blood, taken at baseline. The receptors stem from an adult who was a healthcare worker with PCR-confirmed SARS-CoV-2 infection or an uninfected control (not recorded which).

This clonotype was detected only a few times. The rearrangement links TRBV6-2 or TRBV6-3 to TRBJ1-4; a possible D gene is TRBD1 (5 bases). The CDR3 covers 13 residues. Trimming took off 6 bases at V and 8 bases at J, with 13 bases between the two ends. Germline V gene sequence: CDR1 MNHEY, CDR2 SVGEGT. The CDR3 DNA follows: TGTGCCAGCAGAACGGGGGGGAAGGAAAAACTGTTTTTT. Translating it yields CASRTGGKEKLFF.

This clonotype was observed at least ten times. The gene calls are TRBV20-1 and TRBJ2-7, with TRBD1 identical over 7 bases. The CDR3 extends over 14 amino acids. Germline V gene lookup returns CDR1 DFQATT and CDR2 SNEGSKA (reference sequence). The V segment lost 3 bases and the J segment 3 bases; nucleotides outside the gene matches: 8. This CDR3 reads CSASYRGFFYEQYF. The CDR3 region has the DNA TGCAGTGCTAGTTACAGGGGATTCTTCTACGAGCAGTACTTC.

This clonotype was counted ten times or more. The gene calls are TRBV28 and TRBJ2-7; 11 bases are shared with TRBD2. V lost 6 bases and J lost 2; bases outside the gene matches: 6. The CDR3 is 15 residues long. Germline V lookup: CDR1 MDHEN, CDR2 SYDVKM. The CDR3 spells CASSSLAGGPYEQYF. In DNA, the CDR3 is TGTGCCAGCAGCTCATTAGCGGGAGGGCCCTACGAGCAGTACTTC.

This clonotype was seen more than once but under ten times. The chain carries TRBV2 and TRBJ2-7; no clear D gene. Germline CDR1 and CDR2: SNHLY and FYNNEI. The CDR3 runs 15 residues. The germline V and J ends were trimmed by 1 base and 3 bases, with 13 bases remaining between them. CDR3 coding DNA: TGTGCCAGCAGTGAAGGGGGATCCCTTTACTACGAGCAGTACTTC. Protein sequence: CASSEGGSLYYEQYF.

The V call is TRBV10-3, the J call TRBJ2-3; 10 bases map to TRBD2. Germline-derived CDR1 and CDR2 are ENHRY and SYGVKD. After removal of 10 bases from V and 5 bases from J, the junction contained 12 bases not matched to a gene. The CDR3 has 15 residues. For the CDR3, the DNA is TGTGCCACCCAGGGGCTAGCGGGAGTGGGAGATACGCAGTATTTT. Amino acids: CATQGLAGVGDTQYF.

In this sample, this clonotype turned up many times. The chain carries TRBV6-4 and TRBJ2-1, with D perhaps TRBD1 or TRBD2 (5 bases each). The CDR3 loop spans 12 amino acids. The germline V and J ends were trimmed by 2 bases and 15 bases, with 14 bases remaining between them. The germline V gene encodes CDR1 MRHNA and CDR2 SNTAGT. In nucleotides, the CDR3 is TGTGCCAGCAGTGACCCAGGGACGGCGGTGTTCTTC. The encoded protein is CASSDPGTAVFF.

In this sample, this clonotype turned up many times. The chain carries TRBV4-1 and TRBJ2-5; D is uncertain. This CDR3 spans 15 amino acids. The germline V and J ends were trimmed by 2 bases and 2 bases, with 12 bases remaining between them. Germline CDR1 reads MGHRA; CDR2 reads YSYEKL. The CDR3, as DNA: TGCGCCAGCAGCCAACCGGCAAGTCGGCAAGAGACCCAGTACTTC. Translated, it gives CASSQPASRQETQYF.

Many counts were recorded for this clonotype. Here the CDR3 DNA reads TGTGCCAGCAGCCCCAGTGGGGGACTAGCGGGACACAACAATGAGCAGTTCTTC. Protein: CASSPSGGLAGHNNEQFF. This chain uses TRBV3-1 with TRBJ2-1; TRBD2 matches at 13 bases. The CDR3 runs 18 residues. V dropped 4 bases and J dropped 5; count of bases not matched to a gene: 11. The germline gives CDR1 LGHDT, CDR2 YNNKEL (reference sequence).

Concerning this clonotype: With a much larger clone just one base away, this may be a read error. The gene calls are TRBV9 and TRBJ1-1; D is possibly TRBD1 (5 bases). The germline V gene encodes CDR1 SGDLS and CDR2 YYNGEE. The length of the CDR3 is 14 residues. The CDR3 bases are TGTGTCAGCAGCCCCATGGGGGGATTAGGTGAAGCTTTCTTT. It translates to CVSSPMGGLGEAFF.

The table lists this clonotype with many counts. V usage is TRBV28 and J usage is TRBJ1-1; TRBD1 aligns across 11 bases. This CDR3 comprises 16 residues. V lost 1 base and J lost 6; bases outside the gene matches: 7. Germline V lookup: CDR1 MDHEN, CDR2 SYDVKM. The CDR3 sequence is CASSLFPGTGGSEAFF. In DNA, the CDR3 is TGTGCCAGCAGTTTATTCCCTGGGACAGGGGGATCTGAAGCTTTCTTT. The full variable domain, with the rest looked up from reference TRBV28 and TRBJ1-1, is DVKVTQSSRYLVKRTGEKVFLECVQDMDHENMFWYRQDPGLGLRLIYFSYDVKMKEKGDIPEGYSVSREKKERFSLILESASTNQTSMYLCASSLFPGTGGSEAFFGQGTRLTVV.

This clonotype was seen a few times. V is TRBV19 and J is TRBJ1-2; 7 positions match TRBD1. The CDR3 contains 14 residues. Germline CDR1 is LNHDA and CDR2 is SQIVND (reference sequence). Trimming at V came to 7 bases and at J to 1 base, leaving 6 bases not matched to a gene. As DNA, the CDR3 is TGTGCCAGTACCCCAGGGGGAGTTAACTATGGCTACACCTTC. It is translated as CASTPGGVNYGYTF. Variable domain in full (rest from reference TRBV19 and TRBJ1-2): DGGITQSPKYLFRKEGQNVTLSCEQNLNHDAMYWYRQDPGQGLRLIYYSQIVNDFQKGDIAEGYSVSREKKESFPLTVTSAQKNPTAFYLCASTPGGVNYGYTFGSGTRLTVV.

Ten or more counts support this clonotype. The CDR3 loop reads CASSGGRDLFF. The CDR3 DNA reads as TGTGCCAGCAGTGGGGGACGGGATCTGTTCTTC. The gene calls are TRBV28 and TRBJ2-1, with D perhaps TRBD1 or TRBD2 (5 bases each). The CDR3 is 11 amino acids. V was pared by 5 bases and J by 15 bases, with 14 bases between. CDR1 and CDR2 (germline): MDHEN, SYDVKM.

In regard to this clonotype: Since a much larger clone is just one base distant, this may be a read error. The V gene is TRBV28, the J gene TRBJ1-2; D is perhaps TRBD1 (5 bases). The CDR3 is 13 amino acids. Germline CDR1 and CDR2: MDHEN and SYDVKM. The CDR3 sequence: CASSGTGTPGYIF. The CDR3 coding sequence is TGTGCCAGCAGTGGCACCGGGACGCCGGGCTACATCTTC.

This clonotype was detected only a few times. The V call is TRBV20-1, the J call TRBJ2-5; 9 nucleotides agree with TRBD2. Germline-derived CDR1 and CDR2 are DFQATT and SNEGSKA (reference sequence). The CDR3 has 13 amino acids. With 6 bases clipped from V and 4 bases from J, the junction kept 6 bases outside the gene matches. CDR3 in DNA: TGCAGTGCCCTAGCGGGATCACGAGAGACCCAGTACTTC. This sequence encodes CSALAGSRETQYF.

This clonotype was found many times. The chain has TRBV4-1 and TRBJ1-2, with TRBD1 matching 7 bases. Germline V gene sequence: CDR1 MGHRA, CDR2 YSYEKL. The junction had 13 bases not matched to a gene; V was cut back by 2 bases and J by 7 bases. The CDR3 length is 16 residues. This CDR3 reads CASSQQEDRLVGGYTF. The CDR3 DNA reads TGCGCCAGCAGCCAACAGGAGGACAGGCTCGTCGGTGGCTACACCTTC.

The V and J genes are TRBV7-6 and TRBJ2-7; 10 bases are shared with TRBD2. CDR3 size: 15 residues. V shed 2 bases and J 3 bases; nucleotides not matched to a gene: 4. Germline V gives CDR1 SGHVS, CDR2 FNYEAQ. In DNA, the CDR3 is TGTGCCAGCAGCTTAACTAGCGGGAAGGACTACGAGCAGTACTTC. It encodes CASSLTSGKDYEQYF.

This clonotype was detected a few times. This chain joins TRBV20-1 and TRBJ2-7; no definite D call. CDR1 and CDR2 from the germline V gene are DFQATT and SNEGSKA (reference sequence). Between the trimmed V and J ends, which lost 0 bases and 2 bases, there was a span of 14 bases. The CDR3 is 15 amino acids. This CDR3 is CSARDFARATYEQYF. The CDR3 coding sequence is TGCAGTGCTAGAGATTTCGCCAGAGCTACCTACGAGCAGTACTTC.

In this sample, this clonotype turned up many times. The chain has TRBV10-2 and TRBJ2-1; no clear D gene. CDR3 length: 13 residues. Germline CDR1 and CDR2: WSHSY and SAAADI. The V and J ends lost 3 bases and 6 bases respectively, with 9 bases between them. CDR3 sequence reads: CASSDGPGNEQFF. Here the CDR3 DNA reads TGCGCCAGCAGTGATGGTCCAGGCAATGAGCAGTTCTTC.

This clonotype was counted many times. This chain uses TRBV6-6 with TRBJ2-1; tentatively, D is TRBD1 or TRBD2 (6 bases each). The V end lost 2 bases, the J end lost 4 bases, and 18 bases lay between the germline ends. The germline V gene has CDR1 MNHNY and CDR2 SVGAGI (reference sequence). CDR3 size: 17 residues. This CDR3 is CASSYSGWAGVYNEQFF. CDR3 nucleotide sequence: TGTGCCAGCAGTTACAGCGGGTGGGCAGGGGTATACAATGAGCAGTTCTTC.